This T cell receptor beta chain was identified during a study of control samples from healthy donors and cancer patients. Measured with immunoSEQ multiplex PCR; TCRdb has only the in-frame clones, and not every one. The data contain fewer than 300,000 clones, over 75% of them singletons. Germline V gene data show CDR1 as LGHDT and CDR2 as YNNKEL (reference sequence). The CDR3 spans 13 residues. Details on this clone: At one boundary the junction diverges from the germline segment, which might be a read error. Other DNA sequences in this sample translate to the same CDR3.

This sequence joins TRBV3-1 (or the pseudogene TRBV3-2) and TRBJ1-5; D gene unclear. This TCR derives from a woman in her fifties or sixties with lung cancer. Sequencing was performed on PBMCs. The CDR3, as DNA: TGCGCCAGCAGCCAAGGAAATGGGCAGCCCCAGCATTTT. This translates into CASSQGNGQPQHF.